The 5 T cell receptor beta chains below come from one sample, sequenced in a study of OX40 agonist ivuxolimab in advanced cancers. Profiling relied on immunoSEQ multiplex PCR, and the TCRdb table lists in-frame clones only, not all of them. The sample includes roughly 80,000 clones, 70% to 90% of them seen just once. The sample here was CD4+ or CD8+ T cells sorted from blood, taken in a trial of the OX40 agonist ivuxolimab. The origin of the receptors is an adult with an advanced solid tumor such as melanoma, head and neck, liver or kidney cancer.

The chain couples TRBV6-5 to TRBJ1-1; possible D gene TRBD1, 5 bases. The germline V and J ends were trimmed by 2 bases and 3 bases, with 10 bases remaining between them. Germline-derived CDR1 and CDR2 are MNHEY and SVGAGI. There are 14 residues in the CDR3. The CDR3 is CASSYAGLDTEAFF. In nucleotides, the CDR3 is TGTGCCAGCAGTTACGCAGGGCTGGACACTGAAGCTTTCTTT.

This CDR3 is CASSLGGMNTEAFF. CDR3 coding DNA: TGTGCCAGCAGTCTGGGAGGGATGAACACTGAAGCTTTCTTT. This chain links TRBV6-4 with TRBJ1-1; unclear D gene. CDR1 is MRHNA, CDR2 SNTAGT, per germline. CDR3 length: 14 amino acids. V was trimmed by 5 bases and J by 0 bases, leaving 10 bases between them.

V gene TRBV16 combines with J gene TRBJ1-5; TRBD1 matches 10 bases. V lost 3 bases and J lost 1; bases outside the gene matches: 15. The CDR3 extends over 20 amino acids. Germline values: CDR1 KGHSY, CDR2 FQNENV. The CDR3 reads CASSHIGTGAARTSNQPQHF. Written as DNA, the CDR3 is TGTGCCAGCAGCCACATCGGGACAGGGGCCGCTCGGACAAGCAATCAGCCCCAGCATTTT.

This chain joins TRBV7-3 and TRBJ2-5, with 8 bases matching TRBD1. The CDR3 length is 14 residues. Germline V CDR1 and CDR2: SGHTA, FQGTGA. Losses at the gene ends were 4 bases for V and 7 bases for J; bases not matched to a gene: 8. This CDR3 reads CASSSGQGGGTQYF. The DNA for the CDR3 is TGTGCCAGCAGCTCAGGACAGGGAGGCGGGACCCAGTACTTC.

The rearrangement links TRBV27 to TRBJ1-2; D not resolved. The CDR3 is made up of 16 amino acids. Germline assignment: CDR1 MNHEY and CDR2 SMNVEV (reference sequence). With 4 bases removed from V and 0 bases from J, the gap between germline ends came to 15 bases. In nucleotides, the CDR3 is TGTGCCAGCAGTTACGATCCGGTGGGAGCTAACTATGGCTACACCTTC. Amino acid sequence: CASSYDPVGANYGYTF.